The text below deals with one T cell receptor beta chain. Its cognate antigen is unknown. The source of the sample is a study of radiation and T cells in renal cell carcinoma. Treatment here: treatment-naive control, cytoreductive nephrectomy. V lost 2 bases to trimming and J lost 1 base, with 22 bases between them. This CDR3 is 19 amino acids long. The germline V gene encodes CDR1 LGHNA and CDR2 YNFKEQ. Study-level points and caveats: Irradiated tumors held more dominant CDR3 motifs than control tumors.

Using immunoSEQ multiplex PCR, the repertoire was profiled, and TCRdb retains in-frame clones only, with some absent. The repertoire holds roughly 18,000 clones, with around three fifths as singletons. The sample was tumor tissue, taken from a patient whose treatment was nephrectomy without radiotherapy. The clonotype comes from a man in his fifties with renal cell carcinoma. The chain recombines TRBV4-2 with TRBJ2-3; D uncertain. CDR3 sequence (DNA): TGTGCCAGCAGCCAAAAGCCCGGCGGAGACCAATTTGGCACAGATACGCAGTATTTT. Its translation is CASSQKPGGDQFGTDTQYF.